The next 5 T cell receptor beta chains were all read from a single sample in a study of blood T cell repertoires in COVID-19. The repertoire was sequenced with immunoSEQ multiplex PCR; TCRdb's copy has only in-frame clones and lacks some. The table lists around 38,000 clones, 80% to 90% of them singletons. The sequenced sample was peripheral blood. Source of these receptors: a human donor in a cohort sampled during active COVID-19.

The genes are TRBV30 and TRBJ1-6; D is possibly TRBD1 (5 bases). Per the germline V gene, CDR1 is GTSNPN and CDR2 is SVGIG (reference sequence). The V end lost 0 bases, the J end lost 8 bases, and 8 bases lay between the germline ends. The CDR3 is 13 amino acids. The CDR3 protein is CAWSVQVYSPLHF. The CDR3 DNA follows: TGTGCCTGGAGTGTACAGGTTTATTCACCCCTCCACTTT.

The chain combines TRBV4-2 with TRBJ2-5; D gene uncertain. CDR1 LGHNA and CDR2 YNFKEQ come from the germline V gene. There are 14 residues in the CDR3. With 0 bases removed from V and 2 bases from J, the gap between germline ends came to 7 bases. The CDR3 is CASSQETHQETQYF. The CDR3 DNA is TGTGCCAGCAGCCAAGAGACACATCAAGAGACCCAGTACTTC.

The rearrangement links TRBV5-1 to TRBJ1-1, with D tentatively TRBD1 (6 bases). The CDR3 contains 15 residues. V was trimmed by 0 bases and J by 2 bases, leaving 11 bases between them. CDR1 SGHRS and CDR2 YFSETQ come from the germline V gene. The CDR3 region has the DNA TGCGCCAGCAGCTTGGTAGCAGGGGATAACACTGAAGCTTTCTTT. Translated: CASSLVAGDNTEAFF.

The chain is built from TRBV7-2 and TRBJ2-7; 10 bases are shared with TRBD1. Germline V gene sequence: CDR1 SGHTA, CDR2 FQGNSA. J was trimmed by 4 bases and V by 5 bases; bases with no gene match: 2. The CDR3 contains 13 residues. The CDR3 DNA sequence: TGTGCCAGCAGCCGGGACAGGGGATACGAGCAGTACTTC. Residues: CASSRDRGYEQYF.

The chain couples TRBV9 to TRBJ2-3; TRBD2 agrees at 8 bases. V gave up 4 bases and J gave up 2 bases; unmatched junction bases: 6. The germline V gene encodes CDR1 SGDLS and CDR2 YYNGEE. The CDR3 runs to 15 residues. CDR3 loop: CASSRGGRNTDTQYF. In nucleotides, the CDR3 is TGTGCCAGCAGCCGGGGGGGCCGAAACACAGATACGCAGTATTTT.